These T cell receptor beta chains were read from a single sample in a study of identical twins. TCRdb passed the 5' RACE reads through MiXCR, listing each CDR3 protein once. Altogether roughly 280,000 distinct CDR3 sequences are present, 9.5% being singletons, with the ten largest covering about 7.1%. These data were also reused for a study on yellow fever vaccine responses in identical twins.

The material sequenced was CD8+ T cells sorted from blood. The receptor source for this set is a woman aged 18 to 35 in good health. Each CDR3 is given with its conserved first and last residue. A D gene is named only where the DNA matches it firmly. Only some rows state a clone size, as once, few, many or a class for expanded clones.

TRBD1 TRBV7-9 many CATSGTGTHEQYF
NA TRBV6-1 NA CASDRTPNTGELFF
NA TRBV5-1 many CASSLGPAGRVSYEQYF
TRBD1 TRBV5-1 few CASTLEGAGTDTQYF
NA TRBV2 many CASSEAKYSYEQYF
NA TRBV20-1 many CSATDRGLYTYEQYF
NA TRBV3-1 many CASSQLTFTDTQYF
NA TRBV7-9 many CASTGVSGGYNEQFF
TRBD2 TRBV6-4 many CASSPAGITDTQYF
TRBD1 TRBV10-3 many CAISEGRTGVEETQYF
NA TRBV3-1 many CASMPGSGNTIYF
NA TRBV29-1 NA CSAESKNIQYF
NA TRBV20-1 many CSARDKDNSPEAFF
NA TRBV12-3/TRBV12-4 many CASSPGPYGYTF
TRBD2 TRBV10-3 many CAISDPGAGAEYEQYF
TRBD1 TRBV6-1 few CASTAQTGGKFEQYF
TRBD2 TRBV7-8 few CASSLGPGGRAGETQYF
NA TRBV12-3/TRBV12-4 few CASRGGNGPDTQYF
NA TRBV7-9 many CASSRDTYEQYF
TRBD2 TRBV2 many CASSGLAGDNPGRYNEQFF
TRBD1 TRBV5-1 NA CASSLTTGSSYEQYF
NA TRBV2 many CASSDRSLRDQYF
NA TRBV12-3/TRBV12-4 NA CASSLWVEPQHF
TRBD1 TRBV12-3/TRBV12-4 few CATSGGRQPQHF
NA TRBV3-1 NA CASSQGGPSDTQYF
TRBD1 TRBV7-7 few CASSIGQGGSYNEQFF
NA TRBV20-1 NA CSARDSAASALYNEQFF
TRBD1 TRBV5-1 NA CASNFSPGGRQDYEQYF
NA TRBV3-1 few CASSQTGLDEQFF
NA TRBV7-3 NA CASSLGGGMYEQYF
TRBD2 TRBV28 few CASSLKFGASGLYEQYF
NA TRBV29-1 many CSVEDHRGSPGELFF
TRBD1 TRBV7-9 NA CASSLLGTGGYNEQFF
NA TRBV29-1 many CSVELRDGQETQYF
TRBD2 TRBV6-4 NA CASRDGTSGRAFLSTDTQYF
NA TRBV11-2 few CASSSFSGAYEQYF
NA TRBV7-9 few CASSHKVLPSYNEQFF
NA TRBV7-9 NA CASSLVEYEQFF
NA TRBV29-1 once CSVEVLESREDKLFF
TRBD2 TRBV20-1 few CSATLLEGRLAGSFQETQYF
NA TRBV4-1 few CASTRGAGELFF
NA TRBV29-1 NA CSVLPRGAGTYNEQFF
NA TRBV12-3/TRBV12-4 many CASSFEQVKLNTEAFF
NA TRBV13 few CASSSQDTGGAFF
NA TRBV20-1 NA CSARDQDGTYEQYF
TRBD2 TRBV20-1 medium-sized CSARGERDYNEQFF
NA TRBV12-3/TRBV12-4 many CASSGGQVNQPQHF
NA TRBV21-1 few CASSPPTGQGAPANTGELFF